This T cell receptor delta chain was recovered during a study of gamma-delta T cells after stem cell transplantation (dated by TCRdb to about 2016). The library was obtained by RT-PCR. Instrument on record: Illumina MiSeq. TCRdb reprocessed the public reads with the caller CATT; rows with the same DNA were merged afterwards. This sample gives over 2,500 delta-chain clones in total; about 3.1% of them show up just once. The ten most abundant clones make up around 26% of the sample. This clone showed up just a few times. Its antigen has not been determined. Since a much larger clone is just one base distant, this may be a read error. V gives up 1 base and J gives up 0 bases, and the segment between their germline ends measures 24 bases. From a lookup of the germline V gene, CDR1 and CDR2 are GEAIGNYY and EKD. Taken from cysteine to phenylalanine, the CDR3 has 22 residues. The retained sequence is limited to the CDR3, 66 bases, with the frame set at the first base.

The rearranged chain carries TRDV2 and TRDJ3, and perhaps TRDD3 as D gene, on 6 matching bases. This sequence was found in a human donor. It is not recorded whose cells these are; they may come from a transplant donor. Sequenced input: gamma-delta T cells. The nucleotide sequence is TGTGCCTGTGACACAGTGGATACTAGTGGGGGTCCTAGCTCCTGGGACACCCGACAGATGTTTTTC. This gives the protein CACDTVDTSGGPSSWDTRQMFF.